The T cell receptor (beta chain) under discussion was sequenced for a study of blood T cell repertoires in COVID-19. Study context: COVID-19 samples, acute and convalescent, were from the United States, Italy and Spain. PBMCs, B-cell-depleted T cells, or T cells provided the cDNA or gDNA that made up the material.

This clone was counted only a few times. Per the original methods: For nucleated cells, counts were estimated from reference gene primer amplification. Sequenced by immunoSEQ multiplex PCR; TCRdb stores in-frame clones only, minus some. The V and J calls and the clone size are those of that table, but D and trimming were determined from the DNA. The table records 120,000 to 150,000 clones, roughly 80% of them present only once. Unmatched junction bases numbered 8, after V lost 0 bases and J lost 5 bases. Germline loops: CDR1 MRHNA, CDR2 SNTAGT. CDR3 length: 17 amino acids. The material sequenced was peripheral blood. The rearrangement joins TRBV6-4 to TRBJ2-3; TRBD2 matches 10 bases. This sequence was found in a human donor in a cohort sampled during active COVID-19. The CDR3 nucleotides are TGTGCCAGCAGTGACTCTCAATCTAGCGGGGGTGGAGATACGCAGTATTTT. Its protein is CASSDSQSSGGGDTQYF.